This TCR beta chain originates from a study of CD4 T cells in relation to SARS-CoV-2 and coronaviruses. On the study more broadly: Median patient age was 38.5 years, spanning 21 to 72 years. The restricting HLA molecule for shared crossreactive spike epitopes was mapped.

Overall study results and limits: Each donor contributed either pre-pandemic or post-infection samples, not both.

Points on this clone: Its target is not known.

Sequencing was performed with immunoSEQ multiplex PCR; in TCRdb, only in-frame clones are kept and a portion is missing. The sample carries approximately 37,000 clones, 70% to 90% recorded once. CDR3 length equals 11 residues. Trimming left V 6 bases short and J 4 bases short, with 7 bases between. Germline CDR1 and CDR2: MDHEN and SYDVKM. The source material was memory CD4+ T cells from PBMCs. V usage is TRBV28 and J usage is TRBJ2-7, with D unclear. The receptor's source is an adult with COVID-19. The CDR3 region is CASRKKYEQYF. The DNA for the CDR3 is TGTGCCAGCAGAAAAAAATACGAGCAGTACTTC.